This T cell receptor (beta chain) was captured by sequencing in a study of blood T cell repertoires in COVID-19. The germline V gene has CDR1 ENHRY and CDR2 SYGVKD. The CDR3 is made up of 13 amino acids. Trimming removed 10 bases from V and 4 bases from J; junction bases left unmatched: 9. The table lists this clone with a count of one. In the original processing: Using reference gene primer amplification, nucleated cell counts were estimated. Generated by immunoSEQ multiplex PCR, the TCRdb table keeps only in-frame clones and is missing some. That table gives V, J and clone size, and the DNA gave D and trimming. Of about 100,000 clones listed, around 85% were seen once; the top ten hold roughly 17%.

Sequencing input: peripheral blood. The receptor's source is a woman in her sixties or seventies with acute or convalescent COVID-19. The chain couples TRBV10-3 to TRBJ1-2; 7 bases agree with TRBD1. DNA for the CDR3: TGTGCCACCACAGGGGAGAGGAGCTATGGCTACACCTTC. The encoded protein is CATTGERSYGYTF.